The 27 T cell receptor beta chains presented below share a single source sample, sequenced in a study of CD8+ T cells in alopecia areata. RNA was extracted and reverse transcribed into cDNA as the sequencing template. Using immunoSEQ multiplex PCR, the repertoire was profiled, and TCRdb retains in-frame clones only, with some absent. Here the sample spans nearly 110,000 clones, 84% being singletons. Treatment reported: oral pan-JAK inhibitor, 5-10 mg twice daily. The material was CD8+ T cells sorted from blood, obtained at week 24, from a patient treated with tofacitinib. Receptors were obtained from a human donor with alopecia areata.

The chain uses TRBV4-3 and TRBJ1-6, with D unresolved. The CDR3 extends over 16 amino acids. V was clipped by 2 bases and J by 9 bases, with 17 bases between them. In germline, CDR1 is LGHNA, CDR2 YSLEER. CDR3 region: CASSQHSTTIGSPLHF. The CDR3 DNA sequence: TGCGCCAGCAGCCAACACTCCACAACGATTGGTTCACCCCTCCACTTT.

The chain is built from TRBV10-3 and TRBJ2-3; 7 nucleotides line up with TRBD1. The CDR3 runs to 15 residues. Germline CDR1 ENHRY, CDR2 SYGVKD. The trim removed 3 bases at V and 0 bases at J, leaving 3 bases unmatched. The CDR3, as DNA: TGTGCCATCAGTGAAGACAGGGCAAGCACAGATACGCAGTATTTT. Encoded protein: CAISEDRASTDTQYF.

The genes are TRBV6-5 and TRBJ1-5; no definite D call. Germline CDR1 MNHEY, CDR2 SVGAGI. The V end lost 5 bases, the J end lost 5 bases, and 7 bases lay between the germline ends. This CDR3 region has 12 residues. CDR3 amino acids: CASSPNDQPQHF. Here the CDR3 DNA reads TGTGCCAGCAGTCCAAACGATCAGCCCCAGCATTTT.

As for this clone: One end of the junction does not line up with germline, which may come from a read error. CDR3 sequence reads: CASSPSSDREVRSF. CDR3 nucleotides: TGTGCCAGCAGCCCATCCTCGGACAGGGAGGTCCGTAGCTTT. The gene calls are TRBV7-9 and TRBJ1-1; 8 bases agree with TRBD1. Germline V gene sequence: CDR1 SEHNR, CDR2 FQNEAQ (reference sequence). There are 14 residues in the CDR3.

In the case of this clone: This specimen includes other DNA sequences encoding the same CDR3. The V call is TRBV7-9, the J call TRBJ2-7, with D possibly matching TRBD2 (5 bases). Between the trimmed V and J ends, which lost 5 bases and 6 bases, there was a span of 11 bases. The CDR3 covers 12 residues. Germline assignment: CDR1 SEHNR and CDR2 FQNEAQ (reference sequence). This chain's CDR3 is CASSPTEGEQYF. The CDR3, as DNA: TGTGCCAGCAGCCCCACCGAGGGCGAGCAGTACTTC.

The V call is TRBV4-2, the J call TRBJ2-1; maybe TRBD2 (6 bases). Trimming stripped 1 base from V and 8 bases from J, with 9 bases between. The V gene's germline CDR1 is LGHNA and CDR2 YNFKEQ. The CDR3 consists of 13 residues. The chain's CDR3 is CASSQGLEDEQFF. The DNA of the CDR3 is TGTGCCAGCAGCCAAGGACTAGAGGATGAGCAGTTCTTC.

This chain uses TRBV19 with TRBJ1-2; no clear D gene. The CDR3 has 14 residues. Germline V CDR1 and CDR2: LNHDA, SQIVND (reference sequence). V was shortened by 4 bases and J by 4 bases, with 13 bases between the two germline ends. The chain's CDR3 is CASSTAARFYGYTF. CDR3 in DNA: TGTGCCAGTAGTACCGCAGCCAGATTCTATGGCTACACCTTC.

The chain recombines TRBV4-1 with TRBJ1-5; TRBD1 matches at 8 bases. The junction had 4 bases not matched to a gene; V was cut back by 2 bases and J by 4 bases. This CDR3 comprises 15 residues. CDR1 is MGHRA, CDR2 YSYEKL, per germline. CDR3 loop: CASSQFWTGNQPQHF. The CDR3 nucleotides read TGCGCCAGCAGCCAATTCTGGACAGGGAATCAGCCCCAGCATTTT.

The genes are TRBV27 and TRBJ2-5, with 8 nucleotides matching TRBD1. The tail of the sequence fits TRBJ2-7 better, so the J call may be wrong. CDR1 and CDR2 from the germline V gene are MNHEY and SMNVEV (reference sequence). The CDR3 loop spans 14 amino acids. For the CDR3, the DNA is TGTGCCAGCAGCCCAACCCAGGGGGCGAGCGAGCAGTACTTC. Amino acid sequence: CASSPTQGASEQYF.

This clone was counted between two and nine times. The V call is TRBV11-1, the J call TRBJ2-3; D possibly corresponds to TRBD2 (5 bases). Germline lookup yields CDR1 SGHAT and CDR2 FQDESV (reference sequence). The CDR3 is 16 residues long. V was clipped by 4 bases and J by 4 bases, with 18 bases between them. In DNA, the CDR3 is TGTGCCAGCAGCTCTGACGACCGCCAGGAGGCAGATACGCAGTATTTT. Translated, it gives CASSSDDRQEADTQYF.

This clone was observed a single time. The DNA for the CDR3 is TGTGCCAGCAGCCCCGTCCCGGACACTGAAGCTTTCTTT. Encoded protein: CASSPVPDTEAFF. The chain uses TRBV13 and TRBJ1-1; D unclear. V was trimmed by 5 bases and J by 3 bases, leaving 10 bases between them. The germline V gene encodes CDR1 PRHDT and CDR2 FYEKMQ (reference sequence). The CDR3 runs 13 residues.

This clone was seen a handful of times. This chain links TRBV7-8 with TRBJ2-7, with 11 bases fitting TRBD2. Germline values: CDR1 SGHVS, CDR2 FQNEAQ. The CDR3 is 16 amino acids. The V gene end was trimmed by 5 bases and the J gene end by 2 bases; junction bases not matched to a gene: 8. This chain's CDR3 is CASSIGTSGSAYEQYF. Written as DNA, the CDR3 is TGTGCCAGCAGCATCGGGACTAGCGGTTCAGCCTACGAGCAGTACTTC. The complete variable domain, with remaining parts taken from reference TRBV7-8 and TRBJ2-7, reads GAGVSQSPRYKVAKRGQDVALRCDPISGHVSLFWYQQALGQGPEFLTYFQNEAQLDKSGLPSDRFFAERPEGSVSTLKIQRTQQEDSAVYLCASSIGTSGSAYEQYFGPGTRLTVT.

The chain joins TRBV6-1 to TRBJ2-6, with a weak D call TRBD1 (6 bases). Looked up from germline, CDR1 is MNHNS and CDR2 is SASEGT. This CDR3 spans 13 amino acids. Trimming took 7 bases from V and 2 from J, leaving 6 bases between them. The DNA for the CDR3 is TGTGCCAGCAAGGGGGCTGGGGCCAACGTCCTGACTTTC. It specifies CASKGAGANVLTF.

The V gene is TRBV19, the J gene TRBJ1-1; D not certain. Per the germline V gene, CDR1 is LNHDA and CDR2 is SQIVND (reference sequence). This CDR3 is built from 15 residues. Trimming removed 3 bases at V and 0 bases at J, with 11 bases between. As DNA, the CDR3 is TGTGCCAGTAGTATCCCCCGCAGCTTGAACACTGAAGCTTTCTTT. This sequence encodes CASSIPRSLNTEAFF.

V is TRBV19 and J is TRBJ2-3, with TRBD1 matching 9 bases. From germline, CDR1 is LNHDA and CDR2 SQIVND (reference sequence). Germline trimming cut 7 bases from V and 7 bases from J; bases unmatched to any gene: 12. The length of the CDR3 is 15 residues. The CDR3 region is CASTPPGQGGHTQYF. The CDR3 nucleotides read TGTGCCAGTACTCCTCCGGGACAGGGAGGACATACGCAGTATTTT.

This clone occurred a few times. The chain employs TRBV7-9 and TRBJ2-3; D remains ambiguous. Germline V CDR1 and CDR2: SEHNR, FQNEAQ (reference sequence). The V end was cut by 0 bases, the J end by 5 bases, with 12 bases between. The CDR3 sequence is 15 residues long. CDR3 in DNA: TGTGCCAGCAGCTTAGCGGCAGGTTCCGGAGATACGCAGTATTTT. Protein sequence: CASSLAAGSGDTQYF.

The chain links TRBV30 to TRBJ2-7; D gene uncertain. Germline CDR1 and CDR2: GTSNPN and SVGIG (reference sequence). Between the trimmed V and J ends, which lost 2 bases and 5 bases, there was a span of 13 bases. The CDR3 is made up of 13 amino acids. In DNA, the CDR3 is TGTGCCTGGAGTAGGAGTCTCCTCCACGAGCAGTACTTC. Translation: CAWSRSLLHEQYF.

The chain carries TRBV29-1 and TRBJ1-1; TRBD1 aligns across 7 bases. The CDR3 spans 12 residues. V lost 4 bases and J lost 4; bases outside the gene matches: 3. Germline CDR1 reads SQVTM; CDR2 reads ANQGSEA. This CDR3 is CSVVAGGTEAFF. In DNA, the CDR3 is TGCAGCGTTGTGGCAGGGGGCACTGAAGCTTTCTTT.

The CDR3, as DNA: TGTGCCAGTACCTCCCGGGTAGCGGGGGGAGAGACCCAGTACTTC. It encodes CASTSRVAGGETQYF. This sequence joins TRBV19 and TRBJ2-5; 10 nucleotides align to TRBD2. The CDR3 runs to 15 residues. V trimming: 7 bases; J trimming: 4 bases; junction bases outside the gene matches: 9. Germline V lookup: CDR1 LNHDA, CDR2 SQIVND (reference sequence).

This chain links TRBV2 with TRBJ2-3; 12 bases match TRBD2. V shed 0 bases, J shed 4 bases, and the junction held 5 bases outside the gene matches. Germline CDR1 SNHLY, CDR2 FYNNEI. This CDR3 region has 17 residues. Written as DNA, the CDR3 is TGTGCCAGCAGTGAAGCGCTCCTAGCGGGGGGGCCAGATACGCAGTATTTT. Protein product: CASSEALLAGGPDTQYF.

The gene calls are TRBV7-8 and TRBJ2-3, with D hard to call. The germline CDR1 and CDR2 sequences are SGHVS and FQNEAQ. The CDR3 extends over 16 amino acids. With 5 bases removed from V and 0 bases from J, the gap between germline ends came to 15 bases. The CDR3 here is CASSALLQGSTDTQYF. CDR3 sequence (DNA): TGTGCCAGCAGCGCTCTCCTCCAAGGAAGCACAGATACGCAGTATTTT.

The V and J genes are TRBV7-8 and TRBJ2-5; D call uncertain. Trimming left V 2 bases short and J 5 bases short, with 6 bases between. The CDR3 is 12 amino acids. The germline CDR1 and CDR2 sequences are SGHVS and FQNEAQ. The chain's CDR3 is CASSLWRETQYF. The CDR3 region has the DNA TGTGCCAGCAGCTTATGGCGGGAGACCCAGTACTTC.

This clone was seen just once. The chain couples TRBV29-1 to TRBJ1-1; D possibly corresponds to TRBD1 (5 bases). CDR3 length: 11 residues. From germline, CDR1 is SQVTM and CDR2 ANQGSEA. V lost 6 bases, J lost 3 bases, and 8 bases lay in between. CDR3 region: CSVGGDTEAFF. CDR3 coding DNA: TGCAGCGTGGGGGGGGACACTGAAGCTTTCTTT.

The chain is built from TRBV7-9 and TRBJ1-2; 7 bases agree with TRBD1. V shed 4 bases and J 3 bases; nucleotides not matched to a gene: 14. This CDR3 is 17 amino acids long. Germline lookup yields CDR1 SEHNR and CDR2 FQNEAQ (reference sequence). The CDR3 region has the DNA TGTGCCAGCAGCTCTTGGAGAACACAGGGGTTAGACTATGGCTACACCTTC. It yields the protein CASSSWRTQGLDYGYTF.

This clone was observed a single time. The chain joins TRBV15 to TRBJ1-5; D gene ambiguous. Germline V gene sequence: CDR1 LNHNV, CDR2 YYDKDF (reference sequence). V was clipped by 0 bases and J by 6 bases, with 6 bases between them. This CDR3 comprises 13 residues. CDR3: CATSREAAQPQHF. In DNA, the CDR3 is TGTGCCACCAGCAGAGAGGCGGCTCAGCCCCAGCATTTT.

The chain couples TRBV7-3 to TRBJ2-7, with TRBD2 matching over 7 bases. The CDR3 contains 14 residues. Trimming removed 5 bases from V and 5 bases from J; junction bases left unmatched: 9. In germline, CDR1 is SGHTA, CDR2 FQGTGA. CDR3 sequence (DNA): TGTGCCAGCAGCCCCTGGGGAGGGACCCACGAGCAGTACTTC. It translates to CASSPWGGTHEQYF. The variable domain in full, completed from reference TRBV7-3 and TRBJ2-7, reads GAGVSQTPSNKVTEKGKYVELRCDPISGHTALYWYRQSLGQGPEFLIYFQGTGAADDSGLPNDRFFAVRPEGSVSTLKIQRTERGDSAVYLCASSPWGGTHEQYFGPGTRLTVT.

Worth noting for this clone: Other DNA sequences in this specimen translate into the identical CDR3. This chain uses TRBV6-5 with TRBJ2-1; TRBD2 matches 11 bases. Trimming took 4 bases from V and 4 from J; bases not matched to a gene: 3. Germline V lookup: CDR1 MNHEY, CDR2 SVGAGI. The CDR3 extends over 15 amino acids. The CDR3 DNA reads TGTGCCAGCAGTTTGTTAGCGGGGGGGTACAATGAGCAGTTCTTC. This codes for CASSLLAGGYNEQFF.